This TCR beta chain originates from a study of blood T cells in healthy people across ages (dated by TCRdb to the mid-2010s). Regarding the study in general: Template switching captured roughly one uniquely barcoded TCR beta cDNA molecule per two T cells in model experiments. Donors were grouped into four age groups: young (average approximately 15 years), middle-aged (roughly 37), aged (around 66) and long-lived (just over 80). Donors of different ages were randomly distributed across sequencing lanes to avoid experimental bias. Age-related changes in TCR beta repertoire diversity were measured in the study by deep sequencing normalized with unique cDNA molecular identifiers. For two donors (one aged 18 to 30 and one aged 80 or older), the study analyzed two additional independent replicas of 1 million unique cDNA reads from the same blood draw. The full study reports these points: Estimates of total diversity from one million sequenced T cells were regarded as lower bounds and underestimates. Compared with the aged group, the long-lived group had more naive CD4+ T cells, fewer expanded clones and increased TCR diversity, a pattern suggesting age selection. Observed TCR beta diversity per million T cells fell roughly linearly with age, and a significant reduction was already apparent by age around 40. A strong correlation was found between observed TCR beta diversity and the percentage of naive T cells measured by flow cytometry. Conclusive comparison of naive and antigen-experienced compartments was prevented by the profiling of bulk unsorted PBMCs. Because the CMV infection status of the donors was unknown, age-related changes in expanded clonotypes may potentially have been confounded.

The library came from 5' RACE. The sequencer listed for this sample is Illumina HiSeq 2500. A second PCR of about 7 to 12 cycles was run with a J-beta primer mix and a sample-barcoded 5' primer. A unique molecular identifier was introduced onto each TCR beta cDNA molecule by a template-switch 5' adaptor carrying 12 random nucleotides. Each sample yielded at least 2.5 million CDR3-containing paired-end reads. The Mint cDNA synthesis kit, primed by a TRBC-specific oligonucleotide, was used to synthesize first-strand cDNA from all RNA. Following uracil-DNA glycosylase treatment, all cDNA underwent a first 18-cycle PCR with the universal primers M1SS and BC2_uni_R. The source study handled its data this way. Each sample was normalized by randomly selecting 1 million high-quality reads, each carrying a distinct molecular identifier. Reads with shared molecular identifiers were discarded instead of being binned into consensus sequences. MiTCR, run with a Q25 quality threshold and the strictest error-elimination algorithm, handled CDR3 identification, clonotype clustering and error correction. Lower-bound total TCR beta diversity was estimated with a nonparametric unseen species model using Euler transformation. TCRdb took the public reads, trimmed them with fastp at Q25, ran MiXCR for clone calling and kept in-frame beta chains. Identical CDR3 proteins give one entry, which carries the most common genes and DNA. These V and J calls derive from TCRdb rather than the authors' analysis. Counted in this sample were about 1.4 million distinct CDR3 sequences; around 55% of them appeared once. The ten biggest clones cover 6.5% to 8% of the sample.

In regard to this clonotype: Its recognized antigen is unknown. No much larger clone exists at a distance of one base, and base qualities are not known.

The donors were 40 or so Caucasian individuals from Russia, aged roughly 6 to 90 years, who were systemically healthy. Each donor gave around 9.8 milliliters of peripheral blood, collected into EDTA-treated Vacutainer tubes. Ficoll-Paque density-gradient centrifugation was used to isolate PBMCs, with at least 7 million obtained per sample. Total RNA, at least 6 micrograms per sample, was extracted from PBMCs with Trizol reagent. The percentages of naive CD45RAhigh/CD27high T cells were determined by flow cytometry on a PBMC aliquot from every donor. From the cysteine through the phenylalanine, the CDR3 covers 18 amino acids. CDR3 DNA only is kept here, 54 bases in frame from base 1. Per the germline V gene, MGHRA is the CDR1 and YSYEKL is the CDR2. V ends up 4 bases short and J 0 bases short, with an unmatched junction base count of 11.

The TCR comes from a man younger than 35 in good health. The sequencing sample was made of blood. Recombination linked TRBV4-1 to TRBJ2-4, with 8 junctional bases fitting TRBD1. The CDR3 protein: CASSLVPGQVLAKNIQYF. The DNA reads as follows: TGCGCCAGCAGCCTCGTCCCGGGACAGGTTCTAGCCAAAAACATTCAGTACTTC.